These T cell receptor beta chains were read from a single sample in a study of blood T cell repertoires in COVID-19. Only in-frame clones appear in the TCRdb table, and some are missing; sequencing was by immunoSEQ multiplex PCR. The sample lists 160,000 or so clones; around 80% were seen once. The sequenced sample consisted of peripheral blood. The receptors here all came from a man aged 55 to 70 with acute or convalescent COVID-19. Both conserved end residues are part of each CDR3. A D gene is named only where the DNA matches it firmly. Size is omitted from some rows. Given values are once, few, many or a class for expanded clones.

CASSQGGRTGDYGYTF | TGCGCCAGCAGCCAAGGGGGGAGGACAGGGGACTATGGCTACACCTTC | NA | TRBJ1-2 | 16 | TRBD1 | TRBV4-3
CASSPTWKDNEQFF | TGTGCCAGCTCACCGACATGGAAGGATAACGAGCAGTTCTTC | NA | TRBJ2-1 | 14 | NA | TRBV18
CASSIQGTGGNEQFF | TGTGCCAGTAGTATTCAAGGGACAGGGGGGAATGAGCAGTTCTTC | NA | TRBJ2-1 | 15 | TRBD1 | TRBV19
CASSLGASPLHF | TGTGCCAGCAGCTTGGGCGCTTCACCCCTCCACTTT | NA | TRBJ1-6 | 12 | NA | TRBV5-4
CASSSQGGQTYNEQFF | TGTGCCAGCAGCTCCCAAGGCGGGCAAACTTACAATGAGCAGTTCTTC | NA | TRBJ2-1 | 16 | NA | TRBV7-2
CASSLSGGPSSEQYF | TGTGCCAGCAGCTTATCGGGAGGGCCCTCTAGCGAGCAGTACTTC | NA | TRBJ2-7 | 15 | TRBD2 | TRBV7-7
CSVASDRQNTEAFF | TGCAGCGTTGCCTCCGACAGGCAGAACACTGAAGCTTTCTTT | NA | TRBJ1-1 | 14 | NA | TRBV29-1
CASSVQGLANRETQYF | TGTGCCAGCAGTGTTCAGGGACTAGCGAATCGGGAGACCCAGTACTTC | NA | TRBJ2-5 | 16 | TRBD2 | TRBV6-1
CASSPPDTRQGYGYTF | TGTGCCAGCTCACCACCGGACACCAGACAGGGGTACGGCTACACCTTC | NA | TRBJ1-2 | 16 | TRBD1 | TRBV18
CASSLAGDEQFF | TGTGCCAGCAGTTTAGCAGGGGATGAGCAGTTCTTC | NA | TRBJ2-1 | 12 | NA | TRBV12-3/TRBV12-4
CASSQGARSNQPQHF | TGTGCCAGCAGTCAGGGGGCGCGCAGCAATCAGCCCCAGCATTTT | NA | TRBJ1-5 | 15 | TRBD1 | TRBV28
CASSLGGLAGGQEQFF | TGTGCCAGCAGCTTGGGCGGACTAGCGGGGGGGCAAGAGCAGTTCTTC | NA | TRBJ2-1 | 16 | TRBD2 | TRBV5-4
CASSSSTNEKLFF | TGTGCCAGCAGCTCCTCAACTAATGAAAAACTGTTTTTT | few | TRBJ1-4 | 13 | NA | TRBV5-6
CASSPFGAKVHF | TGTGCCAGCAGCCCCTTTGGGGCGAAAGTCCACTTT | NA | TRBJ1-6 | 12 | NA | TRBV6-2/TRBV6-3
CASSNSGQATNEKLFF | TGTGCCAGCAGCAATTCAGGACAGGCAACTAATGAAAAACTGTTTTTT | NA | TRBJ1-4 | 16 | TRBD1 | TRBV11-2
CASSTTGYPYEQYF | TGTGCCAGCAGTACGACAGGGTACCCCTACGAGCAGTACTTC | few | TRBJ2-7 | 14 | TRBD1 | TRBV28
CASSMQGRGYTF | TGTGCCAGTAGTATGCAGGGTCGTGGCTACACCTTC | NA | TRBJ1-2 | 12 | NA | TRBV19
CASSFQGRGGEQYF | TGTGCCAGCAGCTTTCAGGGCAGGGGTGGGGAGCAGTACTTC | NA | TRBJ2-7 | 14 | NA | TRBV7-3
CASSLEGQGEGEQYF | TGTGCCAGCAGCCTCGAAGGACAGGGGGAAGGGGAGCAGTACTTC | NA | TRBJ2-7 | 15 | TRBD1 | TRBV7-6
CASSVGSHPETQYF | TGTGCCAGTAGTGTTGGTAGTCATCCGGAGACCCAGTACTTC | NA | TRBJ2-5 | 14 | NA | TRBV19
CSVRTGTPSSTEAFF | TGCAGCGTCCGGACAGGGACCCCATCGAGCACTGAAGCTTTCTTT | many | TRBJ1-1 | 15 | TRBD1 | TRBV29-1
CASRSGGATNEKLFF | TGTGCCAGCAGATCGGGAGGAGCAACTAATGAAAAACTGTTTTTT | NA | TRBJ1-4 | 15 | NA | TRBV27
CASRAGLAGPNGETQYF | TGTGCCAGCAGAGCCGGACTAGCGGGACCAAACGGAGAGACCCAGTACTTC | NA | TRBJ2-5 | 17 | TRBD2 | TRBV2
CASSLGRGGAVRDTQYF | TGTGCCAGCAGCTTGGGTCGCGGGGGGGCCGTTAGAGATACGCAGTATTTT | NA | TRBJ2-3 | 17 | TRBD2 | TRBV5-4
CASSESSAGANVLTF | TGTGCCAGCAGTGAATCTAGCGCCGGGGCCAACGTCCTGACTTTC | NA | TRBJ2-6 | 15 | NA | TRBV25-1
CASSQGLAGVGELFF | TGTGCCAGCAGCCAGGGACTAGCGGGAGTCGGGGAGCTGTTTTTT | NA | TRBJ2-2 | 15 | TRBD2 | TRBV7-2
CASSLLGGPASTDTQYF | TGTGCCAGCAGCTTACTGGGGGGGCCTGCTAGCACAGATACGCAGTATTTT | NA | TRBJ2-3 | 17 | NA | TRBV7-2
CASSVLRWEPTGFKSYEQYF | TGCGCCAGCAGCGTCTTGCGTTGGGAGCCTACGGGTTTTAAATCCTACGAGCAGTACTTC | NA | TRBJ2-7 | 20 | NA | TRBV5-1
CASSVEAGAADTQYF | TGTGCCAGCAGTGTTGAGGCGGGAGCGGCAGATACGCAGTATTTT | NA | TRBJ2-3 | 15 | TRBD2 | TRBV2
CASGSGLAGSEQYF | TGTGCTAGTGGCTCGGGACTAGCGGGAAGCGAGCAGTACTTC | NA | TRBJ2-7 | 14 | TRBD2 | TRBV12-5
CASSQGRSNQPQHF | TGTGCCAGCTCACAAGGGAGGAGCAATCAGCCCCAGCATTTT | NA | TRBJ1-5 | 14 | NA | TRBV18
CASSLTGAGANVLTF | TGTGCCAGCAGCTTGACAGGGGCTGGGGCCAACGTCCTGACTTTC | NA | TRBJ2-6 | 15 | TRBD1 | TRBV5-4
CASSEETGGEKTQYF | TGTGCCAGCAGTGAAGAGACAGGGGGCGAAAAGACCCAGTACTTC | few | TRBJ2-5 | 15 | TRBD1 | TRBV2
CAISDGSSSGANVLTF | TGTGCCATCAGTGACGGGTCCTCCTCTGGGGCCAACGTCCTGACTTTC | NA | TRBJ2-6 | 16 | NA | TRBV10-3
CASSLAGTDRAGNTIYF | TGTGCCAGCAGCTTAGCCGGGACGGACAGGGCTGGAAACACCATATATTTT | NA | TRBJ1-3 | 17 | TRBD1 | TRBV7-9
CASTDLSLDNEQFF | TGTGCCAGCACCGACCTTAGCCTCGACAATGAGCAGTTCTTC | NA | TRBJ2-1 | 14 | NA | TRBV2
CATRGLAGVVDTQYF | TGTGCCACGAGGGGACTAGCGGGAGTGGTGGATACGCAGTATTTT | NA | TRBJ2-3 | 15 | TRBD2 | TRBV10-3
CASSIAGGRNIQYF | TGTGCCAGCAGCATAGCGGGGGGGAGAAACATTCAGTACTTC | NA | TRBJ2-4 | 14 | TRBD2 | TRBV7-2
CASSHLRTSGDYEQYF | TGCGCCAGCAGCCACCTCAGGACTAGCGGGGACTACGAGCAGTACTTC | once | TRBJ2-7 | 16 | TRBD2 | TRBV4-1
CASSRQGAWNEQFF | TGTGCCAGCAGTAGACAGGGGGCTTGGAATGAGCAGTTCTTC | NA | TRBJ2-1 | 14 | TRBD1 | TRBV6-5
CASSLQGYQPQHF | TGTGCCAGCAGCTTACAGGGCTACCAGCCCCAGCATTTT | NA | TRBJ1-5 | 13 | NA | TRBV7-9
CASSLAVGGGNTGELFF | TGCGCCAGCAGCTTGGCCGTTGGCGGGGGGAACACCGGGGAGCTGTTTTTT | NA | TRBJ2-2 | 17 | TRBD2 | TRBV5-1
CASSPGLTQETQYF | TGTGCCAGCAGCCCGGGACTGACGCAAGAGACCCAGTACTTC | NA | TRBJ2-5 | 14 | NA | TRBV13
CASSVYSGEQYF | TGTGCCAGCAGCGTATATTCAGGGGAGCAGTACTTC | NA | TRBJ2-7 | 12 | NA | TRBV9
CASKGLAVTDTQYF | TGTGCCTCCAAGGGCCTAGCGGTTACAGATACGCAGTATTTT | NA | TRBJ2-3 | 14 | TRBD2 | TRBV2
CSARLVYEQFF | TGCAGTGCTCGACTAGTTTATGAGCAGTTCTTC | NA | TRBJ2-1 | 11 | NA | TRBV20-1
CASSSGGTYLTGELFF | TGTGCCAGCAGCTCCGGGGGGACTTATCTGACCGGGGAGCTGTTTTTT | NA | TRBJ2-2 | 16 | TRBD2 | TRBV11-2
CASSLDRNYGYTF | TGTGCCAGCAGTCTCGACAGGAACTATGGCTACACCTTC | NA | TRBJ1-2 | 13 | NA | TRBV6-2/TRBV6-3
CASSPLRDSGLAAEYEQYF | TGTGCCAGCAGTCCACTTAGGGATTCGGGACTAGCGGCTGAATACGAGCAGTACTTC | NA | TRBJ2-7 | 19 | TRBD2 | TRBV6-2/TRBV6-3
CASRGVGFGEQYF | TGTGCCAGCAGGGGAGTGGGTTTCGGCGAGCAGTACTTC | NA | TRBJ2-7 | 13 | NA | TRBV11-2
CASSLAQAGVHNEQFF | TGTGCCAGCAGCTTAGCTCAAGCGGGGGTACACAATGAGCAGTTCTTC | NA | TRBJ2-1 | 16 | TRBD2 | TRBV7-2
CATQGGQGAMSQHF | TGTGCCACTCAGGGAGGACAGGGGGCGATGTCCCAGCATTTT | once | TRBJ1-5 | 14 | TRBD1 | TRBV19
CASNPPITNTGELFF | TGTGCCAGCAACCCTCCCATAACAAACACCGGGGAGCTGTTTTTT | NA | TRBJ2-2 | 15 | NA | TRBV6-2/TRBV6-3